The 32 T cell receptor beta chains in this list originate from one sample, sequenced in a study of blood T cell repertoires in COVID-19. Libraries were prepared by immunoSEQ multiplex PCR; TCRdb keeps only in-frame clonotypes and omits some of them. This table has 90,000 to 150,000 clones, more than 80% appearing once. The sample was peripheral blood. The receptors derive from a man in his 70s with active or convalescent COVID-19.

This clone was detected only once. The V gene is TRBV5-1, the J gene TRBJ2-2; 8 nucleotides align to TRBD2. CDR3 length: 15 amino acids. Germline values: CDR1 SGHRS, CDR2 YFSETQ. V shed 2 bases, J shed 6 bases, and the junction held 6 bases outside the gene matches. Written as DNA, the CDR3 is TGCGCCAGCAGCTTCTATGTCGGGGGGGCCGGGGAGCTGTTTTTT. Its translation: CASSFYVGGAGELFF. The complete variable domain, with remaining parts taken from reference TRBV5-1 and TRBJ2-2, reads KAGVTQTPRYLIKTRGQQVTLSCSPISGHRSVSWYQQTPGQGLQFLFEYFSETQRNKGNFPGRFSGRQFSNSRSEMNVSTLELGDSALYLCASSFYVGGAGELFFGEGSRLTVL.

CDR3 sequence (DNA): TGTGCCAGCAGTTCTTGGGGACAGTTGTCCTACAATGAGCAGTTCTTC. It yields the protein CASSSWGQLSYNEQFF. The rearrangement links TRBV28 to TRBJ2-1; 7 bases agree with TRBD1. The ends lost 4 bases at V and 1 base at J; junction bases unmatched: 7. There are 16 residues in the CDR3. The V gene's germline CDR1 is MDHEN and CDR2 SYDVKM.

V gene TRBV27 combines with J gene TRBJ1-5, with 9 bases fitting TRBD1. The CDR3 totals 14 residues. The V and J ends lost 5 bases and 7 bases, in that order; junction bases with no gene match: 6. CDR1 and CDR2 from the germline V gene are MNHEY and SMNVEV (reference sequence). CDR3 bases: TGTGCCAGCAGTCAACCGGGACAGGGCCAGCCCCAGCATTTT. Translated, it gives CASSQPGQGQPQHF.

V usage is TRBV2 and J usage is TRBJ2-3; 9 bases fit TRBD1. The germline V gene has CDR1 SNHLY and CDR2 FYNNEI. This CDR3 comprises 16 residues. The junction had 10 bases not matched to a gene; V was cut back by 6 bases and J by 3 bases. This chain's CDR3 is CASRGRTGDRTDTQYF. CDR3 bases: TGTGCCAGCAGGGGCCGGACAGGGGATCGGACAGATACGCAGTATTTT.

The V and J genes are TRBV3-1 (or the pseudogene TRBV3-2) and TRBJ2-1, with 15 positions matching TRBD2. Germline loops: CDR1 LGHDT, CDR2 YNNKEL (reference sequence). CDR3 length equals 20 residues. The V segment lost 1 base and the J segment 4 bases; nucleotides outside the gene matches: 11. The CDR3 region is CASSQARQGLAGGYYNEQFF. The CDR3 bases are TGTGCCAGCAGCCAAGCTCGCCAAGGACTAGCGGGAGGGTATTACAATGAGCAGTTCTTC.

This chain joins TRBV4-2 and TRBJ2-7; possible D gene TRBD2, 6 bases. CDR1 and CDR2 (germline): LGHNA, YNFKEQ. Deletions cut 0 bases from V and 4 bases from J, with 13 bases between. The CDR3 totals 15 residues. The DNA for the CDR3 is TGTGCCAGCAGCCAAGAAGGCGGGAAGACATACGAGCAGTACTTC. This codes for CASSQEGGKTYEQYF.

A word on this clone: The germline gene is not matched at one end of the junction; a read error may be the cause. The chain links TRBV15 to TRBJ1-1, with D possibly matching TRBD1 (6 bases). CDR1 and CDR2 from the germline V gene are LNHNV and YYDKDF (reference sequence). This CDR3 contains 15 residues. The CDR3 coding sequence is TGTGCCACCAGCCGAATTAACAGGGAGAACGCTGAAGCTTTCTTT. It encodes CATSRINRENAEAFF.

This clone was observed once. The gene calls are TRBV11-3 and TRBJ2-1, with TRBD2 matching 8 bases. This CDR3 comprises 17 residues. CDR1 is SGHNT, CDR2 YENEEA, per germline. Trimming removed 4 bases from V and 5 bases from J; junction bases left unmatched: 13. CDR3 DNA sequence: TGTGCCAGCAGCTCAAGAGTTGGGGGGACTAGAGACAATGAGCAGTTCTTC. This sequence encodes CASSSRVGGTRDNEQFF.

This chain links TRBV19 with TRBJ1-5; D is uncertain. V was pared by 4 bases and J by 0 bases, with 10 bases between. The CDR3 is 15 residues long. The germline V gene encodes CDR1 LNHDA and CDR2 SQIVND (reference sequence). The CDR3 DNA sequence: TGTGCCAGTAGTAAGCGACCTGATAGCAATCAGCCCCAGCATTTT. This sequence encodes CASSKRPDSNQPQHF.

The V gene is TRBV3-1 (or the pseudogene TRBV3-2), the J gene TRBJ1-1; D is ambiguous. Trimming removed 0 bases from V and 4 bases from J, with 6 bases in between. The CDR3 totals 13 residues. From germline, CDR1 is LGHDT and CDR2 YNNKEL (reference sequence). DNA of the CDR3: TGTGCCAGCAGCCAAGAACGGGGCACTGAAGCTTTCTTT. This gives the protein CASSQERGTEAFF.

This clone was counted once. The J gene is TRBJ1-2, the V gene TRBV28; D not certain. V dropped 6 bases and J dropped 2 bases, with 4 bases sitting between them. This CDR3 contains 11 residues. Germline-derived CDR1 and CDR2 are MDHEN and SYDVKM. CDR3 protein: CASSQNYGYTF. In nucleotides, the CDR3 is TGTGCCAGCAGCCAGAACTATGGCTACACCTTC.

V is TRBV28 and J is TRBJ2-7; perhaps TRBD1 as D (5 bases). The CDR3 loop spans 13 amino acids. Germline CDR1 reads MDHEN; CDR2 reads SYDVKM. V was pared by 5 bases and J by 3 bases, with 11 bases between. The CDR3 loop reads CASSPDRYYEQYF. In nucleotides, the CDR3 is TGTGCCAGCAGTCCAGACAGATACTACGAGCAGTACTTC.

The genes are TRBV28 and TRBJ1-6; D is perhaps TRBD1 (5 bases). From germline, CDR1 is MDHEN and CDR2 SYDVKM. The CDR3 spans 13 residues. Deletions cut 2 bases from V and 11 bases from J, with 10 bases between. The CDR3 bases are TGTGCCAGCAGTTTAGCCAGGGTTGCACCCCTCCACTTT. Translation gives CASSLARVAPLHF.

The chain's CDR3 is CASSTRTGRTSNQPQHF. CDR3 bases: TGTGCCAGTAGTACCAGGACAGGGAGGACCAGCAATCAGCCCCAGCATTTT. J is TRBJ1-5 and V is TRBV19; 8 bases line up with TRBD1. Germline CDR1 is LNHDA and CDR2 is SQIVND (reference sequence). Trimming removed 4 bases from V and 1 base from J; junction bases left unmatched: 9. This CDR3 has 17 residues.

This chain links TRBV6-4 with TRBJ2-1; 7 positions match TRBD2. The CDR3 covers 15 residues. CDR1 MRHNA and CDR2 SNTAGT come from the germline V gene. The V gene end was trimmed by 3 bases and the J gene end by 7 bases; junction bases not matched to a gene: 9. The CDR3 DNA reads TGTGCCAGCAGTGAGTTCGCGGGAGCTGGTAATGAGCAGTTCTTC. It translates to CASSEFAGAGNEQFF.

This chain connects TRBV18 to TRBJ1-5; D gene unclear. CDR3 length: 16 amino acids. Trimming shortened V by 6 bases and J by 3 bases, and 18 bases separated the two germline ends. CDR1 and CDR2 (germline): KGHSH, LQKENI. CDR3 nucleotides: TGTGCCAGCTCCCCCGGGGTGGGGTATAACAATCAGCCCCAGCATTTT. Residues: CASSPGVGYNNQPQHF.

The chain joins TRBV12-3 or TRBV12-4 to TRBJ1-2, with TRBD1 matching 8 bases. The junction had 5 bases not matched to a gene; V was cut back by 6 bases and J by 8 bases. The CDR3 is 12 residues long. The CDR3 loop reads CASRGDRFGYTF. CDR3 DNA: TGTGCCAGCAGGGGGGACAGGTTCGGCTACACCTTC.

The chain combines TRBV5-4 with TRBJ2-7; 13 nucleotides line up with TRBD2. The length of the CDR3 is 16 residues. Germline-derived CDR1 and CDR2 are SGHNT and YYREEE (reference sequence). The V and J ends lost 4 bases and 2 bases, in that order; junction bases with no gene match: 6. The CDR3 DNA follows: TGTGCCAGCAGCCTAGGACTAGCGGGAGTGACCTACGAGCAGTACTTC. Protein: CASSLGLAGVTYEQYF.

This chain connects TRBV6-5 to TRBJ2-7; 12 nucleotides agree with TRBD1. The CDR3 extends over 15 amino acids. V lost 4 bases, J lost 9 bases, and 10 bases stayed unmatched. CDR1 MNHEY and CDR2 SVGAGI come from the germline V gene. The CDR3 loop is CASSSPGTGGLGQYF. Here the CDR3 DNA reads TGTGCCAGCAGTTCACCCGGGACAGGGGGCCTGGGGCAGTACTTC.

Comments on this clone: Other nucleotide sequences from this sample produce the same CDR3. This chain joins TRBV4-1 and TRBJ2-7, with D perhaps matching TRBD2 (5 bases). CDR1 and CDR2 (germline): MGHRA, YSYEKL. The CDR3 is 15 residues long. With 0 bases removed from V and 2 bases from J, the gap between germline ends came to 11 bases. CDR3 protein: CASSQEGGGPYEQYF. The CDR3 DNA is TGCGCCAGCAGCCAAGAAGGAGGCGGGCCCTACGAGCAGTACTTC.

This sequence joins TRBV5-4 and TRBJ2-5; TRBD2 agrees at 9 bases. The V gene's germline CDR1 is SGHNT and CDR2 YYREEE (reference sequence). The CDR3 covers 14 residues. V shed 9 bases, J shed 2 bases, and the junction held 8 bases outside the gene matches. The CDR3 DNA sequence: TGTGCCATCAAGACTAGCGGTTTGCAAGAGACCCAGTACTTC. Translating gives CAIKTSGLQETQYF.

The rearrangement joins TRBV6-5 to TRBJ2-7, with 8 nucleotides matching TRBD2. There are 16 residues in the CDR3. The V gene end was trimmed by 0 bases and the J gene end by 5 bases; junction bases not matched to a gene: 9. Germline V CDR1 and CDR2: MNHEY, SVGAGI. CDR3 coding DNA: TGTGCCAGCAGTTACTCGATAGCGGGACCCCGAAACGAGCAGTACTTC. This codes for CASSYSIAGPRNEQYF.

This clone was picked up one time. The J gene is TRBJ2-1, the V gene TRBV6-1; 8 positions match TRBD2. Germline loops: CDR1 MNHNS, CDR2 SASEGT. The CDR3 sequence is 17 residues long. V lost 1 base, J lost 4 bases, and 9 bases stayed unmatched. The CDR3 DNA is TGTGCCAGCAGTGAAGTTTGGGGGACTAGGCTTTACAATGAGCAGTTCTTC. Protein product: CASSEVWGTRLYNEQFF.

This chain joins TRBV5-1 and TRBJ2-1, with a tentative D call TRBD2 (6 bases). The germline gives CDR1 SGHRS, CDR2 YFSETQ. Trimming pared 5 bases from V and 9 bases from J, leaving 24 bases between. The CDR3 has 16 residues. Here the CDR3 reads CASRTGLLFVGGEQFF. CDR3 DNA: TGCGCCAGCAGGACGGGACTCCTTTTTGTGGGGGGTGAGCAGTTCTTC. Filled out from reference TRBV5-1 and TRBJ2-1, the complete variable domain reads KAGVTQTPRYLIKTRGQQVTLSCSPISGHRSVSWYQQTPGQGLQFLFEYFSETQRNKGNFPGRFSGRQFSNSRSEMNVSTLELGDSALYLCASRTGLLFVGGEQFFGPGTRLTVL.

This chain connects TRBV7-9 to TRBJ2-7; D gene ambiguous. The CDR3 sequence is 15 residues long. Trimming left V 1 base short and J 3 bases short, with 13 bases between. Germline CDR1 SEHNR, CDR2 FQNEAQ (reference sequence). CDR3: CASSLEGGVNYEQYF. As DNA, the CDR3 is TGTGCCAGCAGCTTAGAAGGTGGAGTAAACTACGAGCAGTACTTC.

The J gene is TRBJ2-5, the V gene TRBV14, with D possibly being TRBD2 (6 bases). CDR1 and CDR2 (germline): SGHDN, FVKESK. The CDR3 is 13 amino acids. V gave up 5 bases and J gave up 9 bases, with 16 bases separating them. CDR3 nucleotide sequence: TGTGCCAGCAGCATGCAGGGTCCGGGGGCCCAGTACTTC. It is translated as CASSMQGPGAQYF.

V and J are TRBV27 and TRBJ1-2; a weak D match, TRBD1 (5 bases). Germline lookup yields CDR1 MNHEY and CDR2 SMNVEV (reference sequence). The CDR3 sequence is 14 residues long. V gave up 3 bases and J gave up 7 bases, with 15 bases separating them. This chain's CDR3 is CASSFGQGRIGYTF. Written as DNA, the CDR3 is TGTGCCAGCAGTTTTGGGCAGGGTCGGATTGGCTACACCTTC.

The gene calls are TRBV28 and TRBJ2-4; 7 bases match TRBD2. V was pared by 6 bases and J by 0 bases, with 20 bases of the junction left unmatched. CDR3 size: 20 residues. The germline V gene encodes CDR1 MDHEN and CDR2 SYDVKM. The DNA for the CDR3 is TGTGCCAGCAGCCCGGTTCGAGGGAGGGAGAAGTTCCTAGCCAAAAACATTCAGTACTTC. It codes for CASSPVRGREKFLAKNIQYF.

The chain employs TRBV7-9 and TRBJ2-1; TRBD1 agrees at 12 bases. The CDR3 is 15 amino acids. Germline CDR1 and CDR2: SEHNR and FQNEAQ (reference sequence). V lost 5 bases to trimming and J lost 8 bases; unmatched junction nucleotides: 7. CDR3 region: CASSRGQGALYEQFF. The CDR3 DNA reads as TGTGCCAGCAGCCGGGGACAGGGGGCGCTATATGAGCAGTTCTTC.

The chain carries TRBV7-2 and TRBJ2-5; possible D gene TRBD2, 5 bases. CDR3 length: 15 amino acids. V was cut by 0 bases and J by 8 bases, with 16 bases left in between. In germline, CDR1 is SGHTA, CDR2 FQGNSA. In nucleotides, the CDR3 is TGTGCCAGCAGCTTAGCGAGTCTAGCTGCTGCCACCCAGTACTTC. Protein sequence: CASSLASLAAATQYF. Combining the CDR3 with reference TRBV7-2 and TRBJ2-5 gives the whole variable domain GAGVSQSPSNKVTEKGKDVELRCDPISGHTALYWYRQSLGQGLEFLIYFQGNSAPDKSGLPSDRFSAERTGGSVSTLTIQRTQQEDSAVYLCASSLASLAAATQYFGPGTRLLVL.

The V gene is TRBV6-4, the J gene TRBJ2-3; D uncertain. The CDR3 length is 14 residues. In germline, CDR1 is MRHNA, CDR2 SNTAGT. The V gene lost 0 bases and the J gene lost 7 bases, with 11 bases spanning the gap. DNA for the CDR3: TGTGCCAGCAGTGACTCGGGCTCAGCAAATACGCAGTATTTT. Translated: CASSDSGSANTQYF.

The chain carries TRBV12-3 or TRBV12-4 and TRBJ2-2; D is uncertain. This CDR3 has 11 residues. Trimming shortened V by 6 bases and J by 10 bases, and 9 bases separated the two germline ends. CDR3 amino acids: CASSPLVELFF. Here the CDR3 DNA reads TGTGCCAGCAGCCCATTAGTGGAGCTGTTTTTT.